The clone carrying this T cell receptor (beta chain) was observed a few times. This entry comes from a study of cytomegalovirus exposure and HLA in healthy donors. In the PCR, 60 Vbeta and 13 Jbeta primers were used. Using immunoSEQ multiplex PCR, the repertoire was profiled, and TCRdb retains in-frame clones only, with some absent. The sample contains 100,000 to 150,000 clones, over 70% of which appear only once. Sequencing used PBMCs. The sequence derives from a woman aged 60-70 years in good health and CMV-seropositive.

CDR3 protein: CASSLGTGGYEQYF. CDR3 nucleotides: TGTGCCAGCAGTCTCGGGACAGGGGGCTACGAGCAGTACTTC. The chain couples TRBV28 to TRBJ2-7; TRBD1 agrees at 11 bases. Germline V gene data show CDR1 as MDHEN and CDR2 as SYDVKM. The V and J ends lost 5 bases and 3 bases, in that order; junction bases with no gene match: 3. The CDR3 is 14 residues long.